This T cell receptor beta chain came from a study of beta chain features in type 1 diabetes. Populations obtained by sorting all exceeded 95% purity. The isolated RNA, all of it, was reverse transcribed, so expressed TCRB transcripts were what got sequenced. Measured with immunoSEQ multiplex PCR; TCRdb has only the in-frame clones, and not every one. The sample consists of roughly 340,000 clones, about 12% of them appearing once. The study, taken as a whole, reports: When Type 1 diabetes patients were examined, their TCRB CDR3s proved moderately but significantly shorter in all four CD4+ subsets. The study found that naive, central memory and Treg TCRB repertoires appeared more similar in patients than in healthy donors.

This clone has only one observation. No antigen is known for it. Germline assignment: CDR1 SGHRS and CDR2 YFSETQ. Trimming cost V 4 bases and J 4 bases, with 18 bases left between them. The CDR3 covers 15 residues. The clonotype originates from a woman under 30 with type 1 diabetes. Sequences were obtained from naive CD4+ T cells from blood. V and J are TRBV5-1 and TRBJ2-7; D might be TRBD2 (6 bases). The CDR3 protein is CASSRGDGSSYEQYF. CDR3 DNA: TGCGCCAGCAGCCGCGGGGACGGGAGTAGTTACGAGCAGTACTTC.